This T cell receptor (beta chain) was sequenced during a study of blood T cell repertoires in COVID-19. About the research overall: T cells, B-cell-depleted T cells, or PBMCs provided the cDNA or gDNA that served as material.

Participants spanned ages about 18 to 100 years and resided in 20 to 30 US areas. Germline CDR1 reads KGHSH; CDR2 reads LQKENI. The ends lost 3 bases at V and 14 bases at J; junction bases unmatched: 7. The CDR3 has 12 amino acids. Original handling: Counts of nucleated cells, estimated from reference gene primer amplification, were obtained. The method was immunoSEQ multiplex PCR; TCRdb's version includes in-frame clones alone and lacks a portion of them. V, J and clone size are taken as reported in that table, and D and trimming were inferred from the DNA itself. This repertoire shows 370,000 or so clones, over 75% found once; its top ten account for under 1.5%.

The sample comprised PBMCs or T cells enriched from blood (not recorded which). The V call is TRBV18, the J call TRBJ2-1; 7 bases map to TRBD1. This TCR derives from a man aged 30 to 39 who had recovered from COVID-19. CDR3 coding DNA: TGTGCCAGCTCACCTCCTGACAGGGAGAAGTTCTTC. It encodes CASSPPDREKFF.